This T cell receptor beta chain came from a study of OX40 agonist ivuxolimab in advanced cancers. Whole-study findings and limits: Expanded peripheral T cell antigen specificity was not determined.

In regard to this clone: Its antigen is undetermined.

The CDR3 loop spans 16 amino acids. Germline assignment: CDR1 SGHDT and CDR2 YYEEEE. V lost 4 bases, J lost 3 bases, and 12 bases stayed unmatched. Clones were read by immunoSEQ multiplex PCR, and TCRdb kept only the in-frame ones, dropping some. The sample lists 48,000 or so clones; about 81% were seen once. This specimen was CD4+ or CD8+ T cells sorted from blood, taken in a trial of the OX40 agonist ivuxolimab. This receptor was identified in an adult with an advanced solid tumor such as melanoma, head and neck, liver or kidney cancer. The rearrangement links TRBV5-6 to TRBJ1-2, with 7 bases aligning to TRBD1. The CDR3 loop is CASSRILGQEYYGYTF. CDR3 in DNA: TGTGCCAGCAGCAGGATCCTCGGACAGGAGTACTATGGCTACACCTTC.